Listed below are T cell receptor beta chains from one sample, sequenced in a study of control samples from healthy donors and cancer patients. Clones were read by immunoSEQ multiplex PCR, and TCRdb kept only the in-frame ones, dropping some. The profile shows roughly 170,000 clones, around 90% of them singletons. Sample: blood. These receptors were obtained from a woman younger than 45 in good health. The CDR3 runs from the conserved cysteine through the conserved F or W. Each record gives: D gene, clone size, J gene, V gene, CDR3 DNA, CDR3 protein. D genes are given only for firm matches. Rows give clone size only sometimes, using once, few, many, or a class for an expanded clone.

d_call: TRBD1; clone_size: NA; j_call: TRBJ2-7; v_call: TRBV11-2; cdr3_nt: TGTGCCAGCAGACCTGGACAGGGGTACGAGCAGTACTTC; cdr3_aa: CASRPGQGYEQYF
d_call: TRBD1; clone_size: NA; j_call: TRBJ1-2; v_call: TRBV5-4; cdr3_nt: TGTGCCAGCAGCACCCGGACAGGGAGAAGCTTGGACGGCTACACCTTC; cdr3_aa: CASSTRTGRSLDGYTF
d_call: TRBD1; clone_size: NA; j_call: TRBJ2-2; v_call: TRBV4-1; cdr3_nt: TGCGCCAGCAGCCAAGGACAGGGGAGGTTGTCCGGGGAGCTGTTTTTT; cdr3_aa: CASSQGQGRLSGELFF
d_call: NA; clone_size: NA; j_call: TRBJ2-2; v_call: TRBV2; cdr3_nt: TGTGCCAGCAGTGCCCCTGGGCTAGGACACAACGGGGAGCTGTTTTTT; cdr3_aa: CASSAPGLGHNGELFF
d_call: NA; clone_size: NA; j_call: TRBJ2-7; v_call: TRBV11-3; cdr3_nt: TGTGCCAGCAGTGGCGACAGCTACGAGCAGTACTTC; cdr3_aa: CASSGDSYEQYF
d_call: NA; clone_size: NA; j_call: TRBJ2-5; v_call: TRBV5-1; cdr3_nt: TGCGCCAGCAGCTCCGGGACATCTAAAGAGACCCAGTACTTC; cdr3_aa: CASSSGTSKETQYF
d_call: NA; clone_size: NA; j_call: TRBJ2-5; v_call: TRBV29-1; cdr3_nt: TGCAGCGTTCGACCGGTCGAAGAGACCCAGTACTTC; cdr3_aa: CSVRPVEETQYF
d_call: TRBD1; clone_size: NA; j_call: TRBJ2-7; v_call: TRBV12-3/TRBV12-4; cdr3_nt: TGTGCCAGTAGGACAGGGGGACGGAGGGAGCAGTACTTC; cdr3_aa: CASRTGGRREQYF
d_call: NA; clone_size: NA; j_call: TRBJ2-7; v_call: TRBV28; cdr3_nt: TGTGCCAGCAGTTTTACTACCTTCATTTTTGAGCAGTACTTC; cdr3_aa: CASSFTTFIFEQYF
d_call: NA; clone_size: NA; j_call: TRBJ2-2; v_call: TRBV5-1; cdr3_nt: TGCGCCAGCGCAGGGATTTTACCACTCCTCGGCGGGGAGCTGTTTTTT; cdr3_aa: CASAGILPLLGGELFF
d_call: TRBD1; clone_size: NA; j_call: TRBJ2-5; v_call: TRBV7-9; cdr3_nt: TGTGCCAGCAGCTTAGATCAGGACAGGGAGACCCAGTACTTC; cdr3_aa: CASSLDQDRETQYF
d_call: TRBD1; clone_size: NA; j_call: TRBJ2-1; v_call: TRBV5-1; cdr3_nt: TGCGCCAGCAGCACTCCAGACAGGGGACCTCCCTACAATGAGCAGTTCTTC; cdr3_aa: CASSTPDRGPPYNEQFF
d_call: NA; clone_size: NA; j_call: TRBJ2-5; v_call: TRBV15; cdr3_nt: TGTGCCACCAGCAGAGGTGAGGGAAGGGAGACCCAGTACTTC; cdr3_aa: CATSRGEGRETQYF
d_call: NA; clone_size: once; j_call: TRBJ1-1; v_call: TRBV11-2; cdr3_nt: TGTGCCAGCAGCTCCCAGGACTGGAAATTGCCTGAAGCTTTCTTT; cdr3_aa: CASSSQDWKLPEAFF
d_call: NA; clone_size: NA; j_call: TRBJ2-4; v_call: TRBV19; cdr3_nt: TGTGCCAGTAGTCCGCGGCTCCGGACAGCGATGGTCAAAAACATTCAGTACTTC; cdr3_aa: CASSPRLRTAMVKNIQYF
d_call: TRBD1; clone_size: NA; j_call: TRBJ2-7; v_call: TRBV5-6; cdr3_nt: TGTGCCAGCAGCTCCAGACAGGGACCCACCTACGAGCAGTACTTC; cdr3_aa: CASSSRQGPTYEQYF
d_call: NA; clone_size: NA; j_call: TRBJ1-3; v_call: TRBV5-1; cdr3_nt: TGCGCCAGCAGCTTGGAGTCTGGAAACACCATATATTTT; cdr3_aa: CASSLESGNTIYF
d_call: NA; clone_size: NA; j_call: TRBJ1-1; v_call: TRBV14; cdr3_nt: TGTGCCAGCACGGCCACGCCGAACACTGAAGCTTTCTTT; cdr3_aa: CASTATPNTEAFF
d_call: TRBD2; clone_size: NA; j_call: TRBJ2-7; v_call: TRBV4-2; cdr3_nt: TGTGCCAGCAGCCAAGTTGGGTCTGGACTAGCGGGAACCAACGAGCAGTACTTC; cdr3_aa: CASSQVGSGLAGTNEQYF
d_call: TRBD1; clone_size: NA; j_call: TRBJ1-2; v_call: TRBV19; cdr3_nt: TGTGCCAGTAGTGGCGGGACAGTCCTCTTTGGCTACACCTTC; cdr3_aa: CASSGGTVLFGYTF
d_call: TRBD2; clone_size: NA; j_call: TRBJ2-5; v_call: TRBV7-9; cdr3_nt: TGTGCCAGCAGCTTAGGCGCCGGGAGGGGGACCCAGTACTTC; cdr3_aa: CASSLGAGRGTQYF
d_call: NA; clone_size: NA; j_call: TRBJ1-2; v_call: TRBV12-3/TRBV12-4; cdr3_nt: TGTGCCAGCAGCCCGGAGGCGAACTATGGCTACACCTTC; cdr3_aa: CASSPEANYGYTF
d_call: TRBD2; clone_size: NA; j_call: TRBJ2-5; v_call: TRBV7-7; cdr3_nt: TGTGCTAGCAGCCGTGGGACTAGCGGGAGGAGTCAAGAGACCCAGTACTTC; cdr3_aa: CASSRGTSGRSQETQYF
d_call: NA; clone_size: NA; j_call: TRBJ1-5; v_call: TRBV3-1/TRBV3-2; cdr3_nt: TGTGCCAGCAGCCAGGGCCAGGAGCGCAATCAGCCCCAGCATTTT; cdr3_aa: CASSQGQERNQPQHF
d_call: NA; clone_size: NA; j_call: TRBJ2-3; v_call: TRBV24-1; cdr3_nt: TGTGCCATAGCCGCGACGGGGATAGATACGCAGTATTTT; cdr3_aa: CAIAATGIDTQYF
d_call: TRBD1; clone_size: few; j_call: TRBJ1-5; v_call: TRBV27; cdr3_nt: TGTGCCAGCAGGACAGGGCGTCAGCCCCAGCATTTT; cdr3_aa: CASRTGRQPQHF
d_call: NA; clone_size: NA; j_call: TRBJ2-7; v_call: TRBV5-1; cdr3_nt: TGCGCCAGCAGCGGCGGGACCTTGAGGGGCGAGCAGTACTTC; cdr3_aa: CASSGGTLRGEQYF
d_call: NA; clone_size: once; j_call: TRBJ1-4; v_call: TRBV5-1; cdr3_nt: TGCGCCAGCAGCAGGGACGGTCTTAGTGAAAAACTGTTTTTT; cdr3_aa: CASSRDGLSEKLFF
d_call: NA; clone_size: few; j_call: TRBJ2-2; v_call: TRBV28; cdr3_nt: TGTGCCAGCAGTTTAGATTGGAGCCGGGGATCCGGGGAGCTGTTTTTT; cdr3_aa: CASSLDWSRGSGELFF
d_call: NA; clone_size: NA; j_call: TRBJ1-5; v_call: TRBV6-1; cdr3_nt: TGTGCCAGCAGTGAAGTGAACGGGTACAATCAGCCCCAGCATTTT; cdr3_aa: CASSEVNGYNQPQHF
d_call: NA; clone_size: NA; j_call: TRBJ1-3; v_call: TRBV5-1; cdr3_nt: TGCGCCAGCAGCTTGGTGCCAGGGATGGACACCATATATTTT; cdr3_aa: CASSLVPGMDTIYF
d_call: TRBD1; clone_size: NA; j_call: TRBJ2-1; v_call: TRBV7-6; cdr3_nt: TGTGCCAGCAGCATCGGAGACAGGGTCGGCGAGCAGTTCTTC; cdr3_aa: CASSIGDRVGEQFF